Listed below are T cell receptor beta chains from one sample, sequenced in a study of graft-versus-host responses after intestinal transplantation. These TCRs are of unknown antigen specificity. Profiled with immunoSEQ multiplex PCR; TCRdb holds only in-frame clones, not every one. Seen here are 90,000 to 150,000 clones, 85% to 95% observed once, and the top ten hold about 3.3%. The sample was unstimulated CD8+ T cells sorted from spleen or lymph node cells, taken before intestinal transplant. These receptors were obtained from a human donor who received an intestinal transplant. CDR3s include the opening cysteine and the closing phenylalanine or tryptophan. D genes are given only for firm matches. The size field is filled for only some rows; it gives once, few, many or a size class.

d_gene: NA
j_gene: TRBJ2-2
abundance: NA
v_gene: TRBV27
CDR3aa: CASSLVAVPGELFF
CDR3nt: TGTGCCAGCAGTTTAGTAGCGGTCCCCGGGGAGCTGTTTTTT

d_gene: TRBD2
j_gene: TRBJ2-1
abundance: NA
v_gene: TRBV19
CDR3aa: CASSPSTGGGEQFF
CDR3nt: TGTGCCAGTAGCCCTAGCACGGGGGGGGGTGAGCAGTTCTTC

d_gene: NA
j_gene: TRBJ1-5
abundance: NA
v_gene: TRBV27
CDR3aa: CASSLIPGCWTVNQPQHF
CDR3nt: TGTGCCAGCAGTTTAATTCCCGGGTGTTGGACCGTCAATCAGCCCCAGCATTTT

d_gene: TRBD2
j_gene: TRBJ2-7
abundance: NA
v_gene: TRBV13
CDR3aa: CASSIRGGPYEQYF
CDR3nt: TGTGCCAGCAGCATAAGGGGAGGGCCCTACGAGCAGTACTTC

d_gene: TRBD2
j_gene: TRBJ2-7
abundance: NA
v_gene: TRBV5-6
CDR3aa: CASSFGTSGSLGEQYF
CDR3nt: TGTGCCAGCAGCTTCGGGACTAGCGGGAGTCTGGGGGAGCAGTACTTC

d_gene: TRBD1
j_gene: TRBJ2-7
abundance: NA
v_gene: TRBV5-1
CDR3aa: CASSPGGDRLVPSSYEQYF
CDR3nt: TGCGCCAGCAGCCCAGGTGGGGACAGGCTAGTGCCCAGCTCCTACGAGCAGTACTTC

d_gene: TRBD2
j_gene: TRBJ2-1
abundance: NA
v_gene: TRBV28
CDR3aa: CASTPERGSYNEQFF
CDR3nt: TGTGCCAGCACCCCCGAGCGGGGCTCCTACAATGAGCAGTTCTTC

d_gene: TRBD1
j_gene: TRBJ1-1
abundance: NA
v_gene: TRBV28
CDR3aa: CASSLCRGDWNTEAFF
CDR3nt: TGTGCCAGCAGTTTATGCAGGGGGGATTGGAACACTGAAGCTTTCTTT

d_gene: NA
j_gene: TRBJ2-5
abundance: NA
v_gene: TRBV6-6
CDR3aa: CASSYSGTQRRETQYF
CDR3nt: TGTGCCAGCAGTTACTCGGGGACCCAGAGGCGGGAGACCCAGTACTTC

d_gene: TRBD2
j_gene: TRBJ2-7
abundance: once
v_gene: TRBV5-1
CDR3aa: CASSPSLAGGPGLEQYF
CDR3nt: TGCGCCAGCAGCCCCTCCCTAGCGGGAGGGCCAGGGCTCGAGCAGTACTTC

d_gene: TRBD2
j_gene: TRBJ2-5
abundance: once
v_gene: TRBV5-6
CDR3aa: CASSLLAGGAETQYF
CDR3nt: TGTGCCAGCAGCTTGCTAGCGGGAGGGGCGGAGACCCAGTACTTC

d_gene: NA
j_gene: TRBJ2-7
abundance: NA
v_gene: TRBV6-1
CDR3aa: CASRVGASYEQYF
CDR3nt: TGTGCCAGCAGGGTAGGGGCTTCCTACGAGCAGTACTTC

d_gene: NA
j_gene: TRBJ2-3
abundance: NA
v_gene: TRBV9
CDR3aa: CASSVEGARTDTQYF
CDR3nt: TGTGCCAGCAGCGTAGAGGGAGCAAGGACAGATACGCAGTATTTT

d_gene: NA
j_gene: TRBJ1-1
abundance: NA
v_gene: TRBV7-6
CDR3aa: CASISNRREAFF
CDR3nt: TGTGCCAGCATCTCGAACAGACGAGAAGCTTTCTTT

d_gene: TRBD1
j_gene: TRBJ2-1
abundance: NA
v_gene: TRBV27
CDR3aa: CASSFTGVPYNEQFF
CDR3nt: TGTGCCAGCAGTTTTACAGGGGTTCCCTACAATGAGCAGTTCTTC

d_gene: NA
j_gene: TRBJ1-5
abundance: NA
v_gene: TRBV27
CDR3aa: CATATGSAGQPQHF
CDR3nt: TGTGCCACCGCGACAGGCTCGGCGGGTCAGCCCCAGCATTTT

d_gene: NA
j_gene: TRBJ2-1
abundance: once
v_gene: TRBV13
CDR3aa: CASSYKLGVYNEQFF
CDR3nt: TGTGCCAGCAGTTATAAGTTAGGGGTCTACAATGAGCAGTTCTTC

d_gene: TRBD1
j_gene: TRBJ2-7
abundance: NA
v_gene: TRBV7-8
CDR3aa: CASSGPGTGNEQYF
CDR3nt: TGTGCCAGCAGCGGCCCCGGGACAGGGAACGAGCAGTACTTC

d_gene: NA
j_gene: TRBJ1-4
abundance: NA
v_gene: TRBV7-6
CDR3aa: CASSLHVGQRIEKLFF
CDR3nt: TGTGCCAGCAGCTTACACGTCGGACAGAGGATTGAAAAACTGTTTTTT

d_gene: TRBD2
j_gene: TRBJ2-7
abundance: once
v_gene: TRBV2
CDR3aa: CASRAGTSDYYEQYF
CDR3nt: TGTGCCAGCAGGGCTGGGACTAGCGATTACTACGAGCAGTACTTC

d_gene: TRBD1
j_gene: TRBJ2-7
abundance: few
v_gene: TRBV6-5
CDR3aa: CASSYSGGSSYEQYF
CDR3nt: TGTGCCAGCAGTTACTCAGGGGGCAGTTCATACGAGCAGTACTTC

d_gene: TRBD2
j_gene: TRBJ2-7
abundance: NA
v_gene: TRBV5-1
CDR3aa: CASSLDSGLAGYEQYF
CDR3nt: TGCGCCAGCAGCTTGGACAGCGGACTAGCGGGCTACGAGCAGTACTTC